This is a list of T cell receptor beta chains from one sample in a study of blood T cell repertoires in COVID-19. Method: immunoSEQ multiplex PCR; TCRdb's copy keeps in-frame clones and lacks some. Here the sample spans approximately 300,000 clones, approximately 92% being singletons. The material sequenced was peripheral blood. Every receptor here comes from a woman aged 25 to 39 with COVID-19, enrolled during active disease. Each CDR3 is given with its conserved first and last residue. The D gene is left open where the match is weak. Part of the rows lack a size; the others show once, few, many or a class for expanded clones.

len	v_gene	abundance	d_gene	j_gene	CDR3nt	CDR3aa
20	TRBV28	NA	TRBD2	TRBJ2-1	TGTGCCAGCAGTTTCAGGGCTAGCGGGAGTTTGTCCCCAACCTACAATGAGCAGTTCTTC	CASSFRASGSLSPTYNEQFF
14	TRBV5-4	NA	TRBD1	TRBJ2-2	TGTGCCAGCACCGGACAGGGGAACACCGGGGAGCTGTTTTTT	CASTGQGNTGELFF
14	TRBV5-1	NA	NA	TRBJ1-5	TGCGCCAGCAGCTTCACAGGGCCCAATCAGCCCCAGCATTTT	CASSFTGPNQPQHF
13	TRBV6-1	once	TRBD1	TRBJ1-2	TGTGCCAGCAGTGAAGGACAGGGCCGGGGCTACACCTTC	CASSEGQGRGYTF
15	TRBV4-1	NA	NA	TRBJ1-1	TGCGCCAGCAGCCAGCTACAGGGTGGGGGCACTGAAGCTTTCTTT	CASSQLQGGGTEAFF
14	TRBV30	NA	TRBD1	TRBJ1-1	TGTGCCTGGAGTACGGGACAGGGGTTGACTGAAGCTTTCTTT	CAWSTGQGLTEAFF
17	TRBV6-1	many	TRBD2	TRBJ2-1	TGTGCCAGCAGTGAAGGGGTAGCGGGAGGGCCTGAGGATGAGCAGTTCTTC	CASSEGVAGGPEDEQFF
15	TRBV7-9	NA	TRBD2	TRBJ2-7	TGTGCCAGCAGCCCTACACTAGCGGGATACTACGAGCAGTACTTC	CASSPTLAGYYEQYF
22	TRBV28	few	TRBD1	TRBJ2-7	TGTGCCAGCTCTACAATGGCGGTACCGTGGGGACAGGGGGCCGGTGGGGCCTACGAGCAGTACTTC	CASSTMAVPWGQGAGGAYEQYF
13	TRBV29-1	NA	TRBD1	TRBJ2-7	TGCAGCGTGGTGGGACAGGCATTGAGGGAGCAGTACTTC	CSVVGQALREQYF
14	TRBV5-1	NA	TRBD1	TRBJ1-2	TGCGCCAGCAGCCCGACAGGGGGGAACTATGGCTACACCTTC	CASSPTGGNYGYTF
13	TRBV27	NA	NA	TRBJ1-4	TGTGCCAGCAGTTGGCAGGGCGGTGAAAAACTGTTTTTT	CASSWQGGEKLFF
15	TRBV9	NA	TRBD2	TRBJ2-7	TGTGCCAGCAGCCCGTTAGCGGGAGGGCCGTACGAGCAGTACTTC	CASSPLAGGPYEQYF
16	TRBV7-9	NA	TRBD2	TRBJ2-1	TGTGCCAGCAGCTTGGGGACTATAAGGAACTACAATGAGCAGTTCTTC	CASSLGTIRNYNEQFF
14	TRBV7-2	few	NA	TRBJ1-1	TGTGCCAGCAGCTTTAAGGGGGGGCAGTTTGAAGCTTTCTTT	CASSFKGGQFEAFF
15	TRBV28	NA	TRBD1	TRBJ1-5	TGTGCCAGCAGTTGGAACAGGGGAGGAAATCAGCCCCAGCATTTT	CASSWNRGGNQPQHF
13	TRBV12-3/TRBV12-4	NA	NA	TRBJ1-1	TGTGCCAGCAGTTCTACAGGTTACACTGAAGCTTTCTTT	CASSSTGYTEAFF
15	TRBV6-5	NA	TRBD2	TRBJ2-7	TGTGCCAGCAGCCACCGGACTAGCGGGATGAGGGAGCAGTACTTC	CASSHRTSGMREQYF
18	TRBV18	NA	TRBD2	TRBJ2-3	TGTGCCAGCTCCTCATCATATAGCGGGAGAGGTTTGACAGATACGCAGTATTTT	CASSSSYSGRGLTDTQYF
15	TRBV15	NA	TRBD1	TRBJ2-3	TGTGCCACCAGCCTTGGACAGGGGGCAACAGATACGCAGTATTTT	CATSLGQGATDTQYF
15	TRBV6-2/TRBV6-3	NA	TRBD1	TRBJ2-3	TGTGCCAGCAGTTACAGGGGGCTCCTCACAGATACGCAGTATTTT	CASSYRGLLTDTQYF
15	TRBV7-3	NA	NA	TRBJ1-3	TGTGCCAGCAGCTTAGAGGGGAGGACTGGAAACACCATATATTTT	CASSLEGRTGNTIYF
17	TRBV4-1	NA	NA	TRBJ2-3	TGCGCCAGCAGCCAAGAATACGGCAGGATTTTTGCCGATACGCAGTATTTT	CASSQEYGRIFADTQYF
15	TRBV5-4	NA	NA	TRBJ2-1	TGTGCCAGCAGCTTGAAGTTGGGCGAGGGCAATGAGCAGTTCTTC	CASSLKLGEGNEQFF
15	TRBV6-4	NA	NA	TRBJ2-3	TGTGCCAGCAGCGGTAGCGCTCTGATGGGAGATACGCAGTATTTT	CASSGSALMGDTQYF
17	TRBV10-3	NA	TRBD2	TRBJ2-7	TGTGCCATCAGTGAGTCGACGCGACTAGCGGGCTCCTACGAGCAGTACTTC	CAISESTRLAGSYEQYF
13	TRBV11-3	NA	NA	TRBJ2-3	TGTGCCAGCAGCGAACAGGGCACAGATACGCAGTATTTT	CASSEQGTDTQYF
16	TRBV4-3	NA	TRBD2	TRBJ2-2	TGCGCCAGCAGCCAAGATCGGGGGAGGGCCGCCGGGGAGCTGTTTTTT	CASSQDRGRAAGELFF
15	TRBV18	NA	NA	TRBJ1-3	TGTGCCAGCTCACCACCCAACAGGGCTGGAAACACCATATATTTT	CASSPPNRAGNTIYF
12	TRBV4-1	NA	NA	TRBJ2-3	TGCGCCAGCAGCCAGTACTCAGATACGCAGTATTTT	CASSQYSDTQYF
17	TRBV14	NA	TRBD1	TRBJ2-6	TGTGCCAGCAGACCGGGACAGGTCACTTCTGGGGCCAACGTCCTGACTTTC	CASRPGQVTSGANVLTF
12	TRBV29-1	NA	NA	TRBJ2-2	TGCTCGGGGGGCCTCAACACCGGGGAGCTGTTTTTT	CSGGLNTGELFF
10	TRBV20-1	once	NA	TRBJ1-2	TGCAGTGCAGAGGGAGTCGGCTACACCTTC	CSAEGVGYTF
12	TRBV3-1/TRBV3-2	NA	NA	TRBJ2-3	TGTGCCAGCAGCCAAGGGCGGGATACGCAGTATTTT	CASSQGRDTQYF
15	TRBV2	NA	NA	TRBJ1-2	TGTGCCAGCAGAGCGGGACTTGGCGGGAACTATGGCTACACCTTC	CASRAGLGGNYGYTF
14	TRBV6-5	NA	TRBD1	TRBJ1-1	TGTGCCAGCAGTCGACAGGGGGCCGGAACTGAAGCTTTCTTT	CASSRQGAGTEAFF
12	TRBV19	NA	NA	TRBJ2-7	TGTGCCAGTAGTCGGGGGTCCTACGAGCAGTACTTC	CASSRGSYEQYF
16	TRBV6-1	NA	NA	TRBJ2-3	TGTGCCAGCAGTGAAGAGGGGGGGGCCGGCAGGGATACGCAGTATTTT	CASSEEGGAGRDTQYF
15	TRBV27	NA	TRBD1	TRBJ1-4	TGTGCCAGCAGGTCCCTAGACAGGGCCGGTGAAAAACTGTTTTTT	CASRSLDRAGEKLFF
17	TRBV28	NA	TRBD1	TRBJ1-2	TGTGCCAGCCACCGGGGGACAGGGAGCCCCGCTAACTATGGCTACACCTTC	CASHRGTGSPANYGYTF